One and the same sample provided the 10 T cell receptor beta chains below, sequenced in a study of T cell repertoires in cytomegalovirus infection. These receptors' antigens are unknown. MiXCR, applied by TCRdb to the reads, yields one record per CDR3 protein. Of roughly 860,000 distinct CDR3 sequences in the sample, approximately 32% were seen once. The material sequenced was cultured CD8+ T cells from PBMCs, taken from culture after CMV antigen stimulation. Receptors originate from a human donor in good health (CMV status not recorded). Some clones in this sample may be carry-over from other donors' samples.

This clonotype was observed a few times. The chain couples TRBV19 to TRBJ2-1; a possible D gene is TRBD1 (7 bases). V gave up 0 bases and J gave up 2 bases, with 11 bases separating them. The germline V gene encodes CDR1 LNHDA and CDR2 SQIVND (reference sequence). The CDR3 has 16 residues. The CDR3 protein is CASSIDPRGAYNEQFF. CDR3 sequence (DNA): TGTGCCAGTAGTATAGATCCCAGGGGGGCCTACAATGAGCAGTTCTTC.

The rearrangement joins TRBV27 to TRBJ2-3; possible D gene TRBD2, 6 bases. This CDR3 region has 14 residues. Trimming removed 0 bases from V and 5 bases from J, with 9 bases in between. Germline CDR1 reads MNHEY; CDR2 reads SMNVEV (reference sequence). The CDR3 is CASSLSLGGDTQYF. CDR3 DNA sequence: TGTGCCAGCAGTTTATCCTTGGGGGGAGATACGCAGTATTTT.

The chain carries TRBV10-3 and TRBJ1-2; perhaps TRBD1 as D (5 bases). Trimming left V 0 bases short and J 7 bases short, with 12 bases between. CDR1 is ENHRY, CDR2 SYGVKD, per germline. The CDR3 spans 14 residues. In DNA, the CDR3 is TGTGCCATCAGTGAGTCGACAGAACTATCTGGCTACACCTTC. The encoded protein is CAISESTELSGYTF.

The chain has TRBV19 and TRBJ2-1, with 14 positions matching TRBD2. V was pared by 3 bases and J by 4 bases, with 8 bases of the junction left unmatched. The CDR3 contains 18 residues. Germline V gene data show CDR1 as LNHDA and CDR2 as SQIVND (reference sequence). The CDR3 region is CASSMRLAGGPGYNEQFF. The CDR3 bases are TGTGCCAGTAGTATGAGACTAGCGGGGGGGCCGGGATACAATGAGCAGTTCTTC.

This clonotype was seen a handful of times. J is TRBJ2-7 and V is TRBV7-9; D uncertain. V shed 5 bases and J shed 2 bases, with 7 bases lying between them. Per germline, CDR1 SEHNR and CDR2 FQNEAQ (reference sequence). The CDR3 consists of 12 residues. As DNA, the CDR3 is TGTGCCAGCAGCGCCTCTACCTACGAGCAGTACTTC. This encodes CASSASTYEQYF.

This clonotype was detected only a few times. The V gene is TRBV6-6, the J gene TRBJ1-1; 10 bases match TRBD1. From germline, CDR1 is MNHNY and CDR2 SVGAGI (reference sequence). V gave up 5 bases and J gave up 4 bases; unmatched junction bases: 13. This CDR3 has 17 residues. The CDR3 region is CASSLLGTGATSTEAFF. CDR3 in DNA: TGTGCCAGCAGTCTACTAGGGACAGGGGCCACGAGCACTGAAGCTTTCTTT.

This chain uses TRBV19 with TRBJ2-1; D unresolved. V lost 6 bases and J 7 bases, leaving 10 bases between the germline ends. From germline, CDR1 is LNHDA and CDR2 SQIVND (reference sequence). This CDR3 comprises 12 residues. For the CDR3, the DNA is TGTGCCAGTAGCCCGTTTAAGAATGAGCAGTTCTTC. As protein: CASSPFKNEQFF. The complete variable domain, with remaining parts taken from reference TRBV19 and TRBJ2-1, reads DGGITQSPKYLFRKEGQNVTLSCEQNLNHDAMYWYRQDPGQGLRLIYYSQIVNDFQKGDIAEGYSVSREKKESFPLTVTSAQKNPTAFYLCASSPFKNEQFFGPGTRLTVL.

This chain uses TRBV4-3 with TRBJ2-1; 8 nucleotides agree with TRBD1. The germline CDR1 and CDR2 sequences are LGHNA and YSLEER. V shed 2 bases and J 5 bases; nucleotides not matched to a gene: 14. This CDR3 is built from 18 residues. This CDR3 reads CASSQSQGRGRVDNEQFF. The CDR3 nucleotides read TGCGCCAGCAGCCAAAGTCAGGGCAGGGGGCGCGTGGACAATGAGCAGTTCTTC.

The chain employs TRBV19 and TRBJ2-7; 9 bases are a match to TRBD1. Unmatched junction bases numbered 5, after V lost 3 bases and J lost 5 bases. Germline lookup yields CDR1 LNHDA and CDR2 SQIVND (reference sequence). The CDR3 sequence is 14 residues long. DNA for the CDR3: TGTGCCAGTAGTATCGGGGGACAGGGAAACGAGCAGTACTTC. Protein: CASSIGGQGNEQYF.

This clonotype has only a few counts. Written as DNA, the CDR3 is TGTGCCACCGAGGGTAGTACCGGGGAGCTGTTTTTT. It yields the protein CATEGSTGELFF. V gene TRBV6-1 combines with J gene TRBJ2-2; a weak D match, TRBD2 (5 bases). V gave up 10 bases and J gave up 5 bases, with 11 bases separating them. The CDR3 sequence is 12 residues long. CDR1 and CDR2 (germline): MNHNS, SASEGT.